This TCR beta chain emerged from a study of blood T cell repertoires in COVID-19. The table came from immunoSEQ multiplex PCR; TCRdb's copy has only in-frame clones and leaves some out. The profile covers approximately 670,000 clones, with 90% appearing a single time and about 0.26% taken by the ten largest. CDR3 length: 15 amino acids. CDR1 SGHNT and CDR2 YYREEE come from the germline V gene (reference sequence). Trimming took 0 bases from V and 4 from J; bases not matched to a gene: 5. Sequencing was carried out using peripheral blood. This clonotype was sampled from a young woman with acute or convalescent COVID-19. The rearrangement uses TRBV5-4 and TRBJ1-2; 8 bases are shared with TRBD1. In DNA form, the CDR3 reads TGTGCCAGCAGCTTGGGACGGGGACAGGCCTATGGCTACACCTTC. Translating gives CASSLGRGQAYGYTF.